This T cell receptor beta chain was identified during a study of OX40 agonist ivuxolimab in advanced cancers. Study details: Dose-escalation patients suffered from hepatocellular carcinoma, melanoma, renal cell or head and neck cancer. General study points: On average, CD8+ T cells showed a greater number of expanded clones than CD4+.

Assay: immunoSEQ multiplex PCR; the TCRdb copy retains only in-frame clones and omits some. The repertoire holds approximately 69,000 clones, about 85% seen once, with 5.5% to 7% in the top ten. As regards this clone: Its antigen remains unidentified.

Patients had blood sampled at baseline and again on cycle 4 day 1 and cycle 7 day 1. The CDR3 contains 17 residues. V lost 1 base, J lost 9 bases, and 7 bases stayed unmatched. Germline lookup yields CDR1 SGHAT and CDR2 FQNNGV. Here the sequenced sample was CD4+ or CD8+ T cells sorted from blood, taken in a trial of the OX40 agonist ivuxolimab. The chain joins TRBV11-2 to TRBJ2-1, with 15 positions matching TRBD2. The TCR sequence derives from an adult with an advanced solid tumor such as melanoma, head and neck, liver or kidney cancer. CDR3 nucleotides: TGTGCCAGCAGCTTAGGGCCCGGGACTAGCGGGAGGATTGAGCAGTTCTTC. This encodes CASSLGPGTSGRIEQFF.